These 21 T cell receptor beta chains originate from one sample sequenced in a study of cytomegalovirus exposure and HLA in healthy donors. Clones were sequenced by immunoSEQ multiplex PCR, and TCRdb holds only the in-frame ones, with some missing. Of 100,000 to 150,000 clones detected, 89% appear once; the ten largest clones hold roughly 2%. What was sequenced was PBMCs. Receptors were obtained from a woman younger than 35 in good health and CMV-seronegative.

This clone occurred a few times. This chain connects TRBV4-1 to TRBJ2-2, with TRBD2 matching over 15 bases. The V gene end was trimmed by 6 bases and the J gene end by 5 bases; junction bases not matched to a gene: 13. Germline-derived CDR1 and CDR2 are MGHRA and YSYEKL. The CDR3 has 19 amino acids. CDR3 sequence: CASSPRTSGRASGTGELFF. For the CDR3, the DNA is TGCGCCAGCAGTCCCCGGACTAGCGGGAGGGCGTCAGGAACCGGGGAGCTGTTTTTT.

The rearrangement links TRBV14 to TRBJ1-4, with TRBD1 as a possible D gene (5 bases). The V gene lost 2 bases and the J gene lost 6 bases, with 10 bases spanning the gap. Germline V CDR1 and CDR2: SGHDN, FVKESK. This CDR3 has 14 amino acids. CDR3 nucleotide sequence: TGTGCCAGCAGCCAAAGGGGCAGGGATGAAAAACTGTTTTTT. Its translation: CASSQRGRDEKLFF.

The chain uses TRBV10-2 and TRBJ1-5, with 9 bases fitting TRBD1. The CDR3 covers 14 residues. J was trimmed by 6 bases and V by 6 bases; bases with no gene match: 6. From germline, CDR1 is WSHSY and CDR2 SAAADI. CDR3 bases: TGCGCCAGCAGGGTCGACAGGGGGGGTCAGCCCCAGCATTTT. As protein: CASRVDRGGQPQHF.

The chain links TRBV4-2 to TRBJ2-7; unclear D gene. CDR3 size: 13 residues. Germline V gives CDR1 LGHNA, CDR2 YNFKEQ. Trimming removed 4 bases from V and 1 base from J, with 8 bases in between. The CDR3 bases are TGTGCCAGCAGCCTTGGCCGTTCCTACGAGCAGTACTTC. This sequence encodes CASSLGRSYEQYF.

This clone appeared once. The rearrangement uses TRBV6-1 and TRBJ1-5, with D maybe TRBD1 (5 bases). Germline assignment: CDR1 MNHNS and CDR2 SASEGT. This CDR3 has 15 amino acids. V was pared by 4 bases and J by 2 bases, with 12 bases between. This chain's CDR3 is CASSVWGGGNQPQHF. The CDR3 region has the DNA TGTGCCAGCAGTGTTTGGGGAGGGGGCAATCAGCCCCAGCATTTT.

This chain joins TRBV30 and TRBJ1-1; perhaps TRBD1 as D (6 bases). The germline V and J ends were trimmed by 6 bases and 6 bases, with 23 bases remaining between them. Germline V lookup: CDR1 GTSNPN, CDR2 SVGIG (reference sequence). The CDR3 length is 15 residues. Here the CDR3 DNA reads TGTGCCTGCAAGAAAAATCAAAGGGGGTTGGCTGAAGCTTTCTTT. It yields the protein CACKKNQRGLAEAFF.

J is TRBJ2-7 and V is TRBV12-5; 10 bases are shared with TRBD2. Germline V gene sequence: CDR1 LGHNT, CDR2 FRNRAP. V lost 6 bases, J lost 5 bases, and 7 bases stayed unmatched. The CDR3 has 14 residues. The CDR3 DNA follows: TGTGCTAGTGGAGTAGCGGGAGGAGCCCACGAGCAGTACTTC. Protein product: CASGVAGGAHEQYF. The entire variable domain, with the rest obtained from reference TRBV12-5 and TRBJ2-7, is as follows: DARVTQTPRHKVTEMGQEVTMRCQPILGHNTVFWYRQTMMQGLELLAYFRNRAPLDDSGMPKDRFSAEMPDATLATLKIQPSEPRDSAVYFCASGVAGGAHEQYFGPGTRLTVT.

The rearrangement links TRBV6-1 to TRBJ1-5; maybe TRBD1 (5 bases). The CDR3 is 17 amino acids. Trimming took 3 bases from V and 1 from J, leaving 16 bases between them. Germline CDR1 MNHNS, CDR2 SASEGT. The CDR3 loop is CASSDYLQGISNQPQHF. CDR3 bases: TGTGCCAGCAGTGATTACCTGCAGGGTATAAGCAATCAGCCCCAGCATTTT.

The chain joins TRBV5-1 to TRBJ2-1; 9 nucleotides line up with TRBD2. V dropped 2 bases and J dropped 7; count of bases not matched to a gene: 4. CDR3 length: 14 amino acids. Looked up from germline, CDR1 is SGHRS and CDR2 is YFSETQ. The CDR3 sequence: CASSFGTSLNEQFF. The CDR3 nucleotides are TGCGCCAGCAGCTTCGGGACTAGCTTAAATGAGCAGTTCTTC.

The genes are TRBV5-6 and TRBJ2-7, with D possibly matching TRBD1 (5 bases). The CDR3 contains 14 residues. V was cut by 4 bases and J by 0 bases, with 11 bases left in between. The germline V gene has CDR1 SGHDT and CDR2 YYEEEE. The CDR3 loop reads CASSPQQDSYEQYF. In DNA form, the CDR3 reads TGTGCCAGCAGCCCCCAACAGGACTCCTACGAGCAGTACTTC.

The chain uses TRBV11-1 and TRBJ2-5, with TRBD1 as a possible D gene (5 bases). This CDR3 spans 14 amino acids. Germline values: CDR1 SGHAT, CDR2 FQDESV (reference sequence). Trimming removed 2 bases from V and 5 bases from J, with 12 bases in between. The CDR3 is CASSLSLGRETQYF. CDR3 coding DNA: TGTGCCAGCAGCTTATCTCTGGGGCGGGAGACCCAGTACTTC.

The V and J genes are TRBV4-2 and TRBJ2-7, with 11 bases aligning to TRBD2. This CDR3 has 16 residues. Germline lookup yields CDR1 LGHNA and CDR2 YNFKEQ. V lost 0 bases to trimming and J lost 4 bases; unmatched junction nucleotides: 5. CDR3 nucleotide sequence: TGTGCCAGCAGCCAAGACGGGCTAGCGGGAGGTTACGAGCAGTACTTC. As protein: CASSQDGLAGGYEQYF.

This clone has more than one count but fewer than ten. This chain connects TRBV10-2 to TRBJ2-1, with D maybe TRBD2 (6 bases). V gave up 2 bases and J gave up 4 bases, with 6 bases separating them. Germline V gene data show CDR1 as WSHSY and CDR2 as SAAADI. This CDR3 spans 13 amino acids. CDR3 in amino acids: CASSEREYNEQFF. CDR3 DNA sequence: TGCGCCAGCAGTGAGCGGGAGTACAATGAGCAGTTCTTC.

The chain combines TRBV7-8 with TRBJ1-2; a weak D match, TRBD1 (6 bases). Trimming took off 2 bases at V and 5 bases at J, with 24 bases between the two ends. The CDR3 is 18 residues long. Germline V gene sequence: CDR1 SGHVS, CDR2 FQNEAQ. The CDR3 sequence: CASSLIRTGPSRRYGYTF. The CDR3 DNA reads as TGTGCCAGCAGCTTAATCCGTACAGGGCCCTCGCGAAGATATGGCTACACCTTC.

The V gene is TRBV6-1, the J gene TRBJ2-7; TRBD1 might be the D (6 bases). Germline V CDR1 and CDR2: MNHNS, SASEGT. Trimming took 6 bases from V and 3 from J, leaving 15 bases between them. This CDR3 region has 14 residues. The CDR3 DNA sequence: TGTGCCAGCAGCCGAACAGGGCCAGTCTACGAGCAGTACTTC. It yields the protein CASSRTGPVYEQYF.

The chain recombines TRBV28 with TRBJ2-7; the match to TRBD2 covers 12 bases. CDR1 MDHEN and CDR2 SYDVKM come from the germline V gene. V was pared by 5 bases and J by 2 bases, with 16 bases of the junction left unmatched. The CDR3 runs to 19 residues. CDR3 residues: CASSVHLRTSGIRAYEQYF. In DNA, the CDR3 is TGTGCCAGCAGTGTCCACTTGAGGACTAGCGGGATTAGGGCCTACGAGCAGTACTTC.

The rearrangement uses TRBV11-2 and TRBJ2-1; D is uncertain. From germline, CDR1 is SGHAT and CDR2 FQNNGV. This CDR3 has 13 residues. V lost 1 base and J 9 bases, leaving 10 bases between the germline ends. The CDR3 is CASSLGNSGEQFF. Here the CDR3 DNA reads TGTGCCAGCAGCTTAGGGAATTCGGGTGAGCAGTTCTTC.

On this clone itself: This sample includes further DNA sequences coding for the same CDR3. This chain connects TRBV9 to TRBJ2-2; D possibly corresponds to TRBD2 (5 bases). V was shortened by 0 bases and J by 4 bases, with 10 bases between the two germline ends. The CDR3 consists of 15 residues. The germline V gene has CDR1 SGDLS and CDR2 YYNGEE. The CDR3: CASSVDARATGELFF. Here the CDR3 DNA reads TGTGCCAGCAGCGTAGATGCGCGGGCCACCGGGGAGCTGTTTTTT.

The gene calls are TRBV27 and TRBJ2-5; D is possibly TRBD2 (5 bases). The CDR3 has 13 amino acids. V dropped 6 bases and J dropped 4 bases, with 12 bases sitting between them. CDR1 and CDR2 (germline): MNHEY, SMNVEV (reference sequence). The CDR3 DNA is TGTGCCAGCAGGGCTTCGGCGGGAGAGACCCAGTACTTC. Encoded protein: CASRASAGETQYF.

J is TRBJ1-2 and V is TRBV27, with unresolved D. CDR3 length equals 17 residues. Germline V gene sequence: CDR1 MNHEY, CDR2 SMNVEV (reference sequence). V lost 5 bases and J 4 bases, leaving 23 bases between the germline ends. CDR3 residues: CASSPTELSGSGYGYTF. CDR3 DNA sequence: TGTGCCAGCAGTCCCACCGAGTTGTCGGGGTCTGGCTATGGCTACACCTTC.

This clone occurred once. The rearrangement uses TRBV11-3 and TRBJ2-1, with D hard to call. Germline values: CDR1 SGHNT, CDR2 YENEEA. The V gene lost 1 base and the J gene lost 8 bases, with 9 bases spanning the gap. The CDR3 covers 13 residues. In DNA, the CDR3 is TGTGCCAGCAGCTTAGTAGTCCGGGATGAGCAGTTCTTC. This sequence encodes CASSLVVRDEQFF.